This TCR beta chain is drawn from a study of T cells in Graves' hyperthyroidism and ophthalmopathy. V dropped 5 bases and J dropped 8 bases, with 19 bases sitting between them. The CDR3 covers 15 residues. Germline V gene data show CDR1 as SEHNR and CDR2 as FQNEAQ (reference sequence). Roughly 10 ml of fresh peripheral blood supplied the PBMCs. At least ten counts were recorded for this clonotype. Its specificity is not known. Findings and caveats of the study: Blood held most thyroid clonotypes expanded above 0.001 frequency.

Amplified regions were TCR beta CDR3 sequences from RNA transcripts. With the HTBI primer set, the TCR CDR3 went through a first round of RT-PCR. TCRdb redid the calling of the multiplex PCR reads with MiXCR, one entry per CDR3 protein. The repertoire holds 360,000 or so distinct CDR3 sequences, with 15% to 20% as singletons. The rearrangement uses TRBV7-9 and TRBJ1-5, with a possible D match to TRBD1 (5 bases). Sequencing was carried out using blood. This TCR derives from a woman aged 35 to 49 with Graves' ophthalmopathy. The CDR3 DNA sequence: TGTGCCAGCAGCGAACTCCCGACAGTAAATAAGCCCCAGCATTTT. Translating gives CASSELPTVNKPQHF.